This TCR beta chain stems from a study of blood T cell repertoires in COVID-19. In the authors' methods: Nucleated cell counts were estimated from reference gene primer amplification. The table came from immunoSEQ multiplex PCR; TCRdb's copy has only in-frame clones and leaves some out. V, J and clone size are those of that table, while D and trimming were read from the DNA. The table includes 300,000 to 400,000 clones, 88% detected once. Enrolled during active infection, Seattle patients were then followed longitudinally. Trimming left V 6 bases short and J 6 bases short, with 12 bases between. The CDR3 totals 13 residues.

Material for sequencing was peripheral blood. The chain uses TRBV12-3 or TRBV12-4 and TRBJ2-1, with D maybe TRBD2 (7 bases). The clonotype was recovered from a woman aged 25 to 39 with COVID-19, enrolled during active disease. CDR3 protein: CASRQGGGNEQFF. The CDR3 bases are TGTGCCAGCAGACAGGGAGGGGGCAATGAGCAGTTCTTC.